This T cell receptor (beta chain) came from a study of CD8+ T cells in alopecia areata. CDR1 SNHLY and CDR2 FYNNEI come from the germline V gene. V gave up 3 bases and J gave up 1 base, with 1 base separating them. This CDR3 spans 11 amino acids. Study results and limitations: Clonality exceeded that of normal scalp in lesional scalp, most notably in alopecia totalis/universalis.

In alopecia areata patients, both lesional scalp punch biopsies and peripheral blood were collected. cDNA prepared by RNA extraction and subsequent reverse transcription served as the template for sequencing. Measured with immunoSEQ multiplex PCR; TCRdb has only the in-frame clones, and not every one. The sample contains some 130,000 clones, about 47% of which appear only once. As regards this clone: The target antigen is unknown. The same CDR3 can be traced to other DNA sequences in this sample.

The sample consisted of CD8+ T cells sorted from blood, taken at week 0. The gene calls are TRBV2 and TRBJ2-7; unclear D gene. The origin of this receptor is a human donor with alopecia areata. CDR3 sequence reads: CASSDSYEQYF. As DNA, the CDR3 is TGTGCCAGCAGTGATTCCTACGAGCAGTACTTC.